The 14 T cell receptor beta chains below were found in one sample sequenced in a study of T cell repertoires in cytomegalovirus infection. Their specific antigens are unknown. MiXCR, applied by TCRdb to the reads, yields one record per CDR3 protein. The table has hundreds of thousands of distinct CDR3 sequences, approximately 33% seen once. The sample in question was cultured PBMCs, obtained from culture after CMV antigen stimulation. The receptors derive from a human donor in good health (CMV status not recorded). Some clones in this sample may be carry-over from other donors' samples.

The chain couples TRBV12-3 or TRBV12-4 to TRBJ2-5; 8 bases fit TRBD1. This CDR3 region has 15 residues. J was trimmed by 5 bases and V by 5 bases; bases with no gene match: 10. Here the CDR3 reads CASSLTGGTHETQYF. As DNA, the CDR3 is TGTGCCAGCAGTCTTACAGGGGGAACACACGAGACCCAGTACTTC.

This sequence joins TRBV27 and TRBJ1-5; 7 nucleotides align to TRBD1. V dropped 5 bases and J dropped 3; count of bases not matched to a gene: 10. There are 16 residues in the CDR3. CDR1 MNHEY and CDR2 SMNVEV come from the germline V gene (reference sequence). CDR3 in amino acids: CASSPQTGTYNQPQHF. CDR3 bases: TGTGCCAGCAGTCCCCAGACAGGGACGTACAATCAGCCCCAGCATTTT.

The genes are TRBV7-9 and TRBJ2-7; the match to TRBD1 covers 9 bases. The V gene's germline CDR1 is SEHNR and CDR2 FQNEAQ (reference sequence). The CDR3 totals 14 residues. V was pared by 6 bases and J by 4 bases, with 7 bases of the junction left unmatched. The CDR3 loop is CASRKAGTGYEQYF. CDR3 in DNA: TGTGCCAGCAGAAAAGCTGGGACAGGGTACGAGCAGTACTTC.

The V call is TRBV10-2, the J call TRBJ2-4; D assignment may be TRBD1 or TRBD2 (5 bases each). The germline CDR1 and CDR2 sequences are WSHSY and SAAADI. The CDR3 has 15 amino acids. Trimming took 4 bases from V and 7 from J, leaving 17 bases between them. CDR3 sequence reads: CASSGSGTPRNIQYF. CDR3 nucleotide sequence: TGCGCCAGCAGTGGTTCAGGGACCCCGAGGAACATTCAGTACTTC.

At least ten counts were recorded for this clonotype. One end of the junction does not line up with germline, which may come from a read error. CDR3 nucleotides: TGCGCCACATCCCTGTTGGACGAGGAGACCCAGTACTTC. It translates to CATSLLDEETQYF. The rearrangement links TRBV12-3 or TRBV12-4 to TRBJ2-5; D not resolved. The CDR3 runs 13 residues.

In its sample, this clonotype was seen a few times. The CDR3 region is CASSTGTSQETQYF. CDR3 DNA: TGTGCCAGCAGTACCGGGACCTCCCAAGAGACCCAGTACTTC. The chain employs TRBV7-9 and TRBJ2-5; TRBD1 or TRBD2 may be the D gene (5 bases each). The CDR3 length is 14 residues. CDR1 and CDR2 (germline): SEHNR, FQNEAQ (reference sequence). Trimming shortened V by 6 bases and J by 1 base, and 12 bases separated the two germline ends.

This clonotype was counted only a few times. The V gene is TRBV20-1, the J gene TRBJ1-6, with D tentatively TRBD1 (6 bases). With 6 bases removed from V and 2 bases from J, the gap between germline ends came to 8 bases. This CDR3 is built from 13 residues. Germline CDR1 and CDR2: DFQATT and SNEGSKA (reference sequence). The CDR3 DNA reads TGCAGTGCGAGGGGGGCCTATAATTCACCCCTCCACTTT. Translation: CSARGAYNSPLHF.

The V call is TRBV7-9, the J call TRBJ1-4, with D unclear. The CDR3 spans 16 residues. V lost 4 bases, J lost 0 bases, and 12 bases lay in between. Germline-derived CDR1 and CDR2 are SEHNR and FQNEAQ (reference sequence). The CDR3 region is CASSSPRHATNEKLFF. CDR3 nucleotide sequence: TGTGCCAGCAGCTCCCCCCGGCATGCAACTAATGAAAAACTGTTTTTT.

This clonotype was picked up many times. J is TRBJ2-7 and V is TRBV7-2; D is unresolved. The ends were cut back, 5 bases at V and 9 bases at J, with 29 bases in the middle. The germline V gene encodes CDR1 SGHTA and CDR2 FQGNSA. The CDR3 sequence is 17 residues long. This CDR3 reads CASSLLRTGAVSSWQYF. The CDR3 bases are TGTGCCAGCAGCCTTCTCCGAACGGGTGCGGTGAGTAGCTGGCAGTACTTC. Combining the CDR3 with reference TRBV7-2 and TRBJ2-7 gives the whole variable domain GAGVSQSPSNKVTEKGKDVELRCDPISGHTALYWYRQSLGQGLEFLIYFQGNSAPDKSGLPSDRFSAERTGGSVSTLTIQRTQQEDSAVYLCASSLLRTGAVSSWQYFGPGTRLTVT.

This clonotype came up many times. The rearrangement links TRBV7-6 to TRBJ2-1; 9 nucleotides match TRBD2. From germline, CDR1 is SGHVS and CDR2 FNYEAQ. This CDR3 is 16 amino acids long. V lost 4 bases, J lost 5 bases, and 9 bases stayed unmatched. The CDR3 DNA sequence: TGTGCCAGCAGCTCCCTACGCGGGAGGGACCACAATGAGCAGTTCTTC. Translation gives CASSSLRGRDHNEQFF.

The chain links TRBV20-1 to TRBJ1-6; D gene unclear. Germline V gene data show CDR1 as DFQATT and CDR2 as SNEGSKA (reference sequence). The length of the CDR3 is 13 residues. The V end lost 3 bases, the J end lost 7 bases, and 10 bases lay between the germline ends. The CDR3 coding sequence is TGCAGTGCTAGTCCGGGAGAGAATTCACCCCTCCACTTT. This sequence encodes CSASPGENSPLHF.

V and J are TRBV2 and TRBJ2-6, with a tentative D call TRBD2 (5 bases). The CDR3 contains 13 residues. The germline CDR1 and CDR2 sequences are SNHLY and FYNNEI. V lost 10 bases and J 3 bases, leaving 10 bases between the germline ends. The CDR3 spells CATGEFGANVLTF. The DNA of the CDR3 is TGTGCCACCGGGGAGTTTGGGGCCAACGTCCTGACTTTC.

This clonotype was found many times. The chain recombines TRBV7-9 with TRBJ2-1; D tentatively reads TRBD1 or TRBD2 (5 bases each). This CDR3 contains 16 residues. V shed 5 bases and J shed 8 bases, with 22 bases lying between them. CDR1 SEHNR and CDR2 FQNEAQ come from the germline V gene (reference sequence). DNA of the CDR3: TGTGCCAGCAGCCCGGGGCCACGGGCACAATATGATGAGCAGTTCTTC. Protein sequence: CASSPGPRAQYDEQFF. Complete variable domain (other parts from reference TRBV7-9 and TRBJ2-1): DTGVSQNPRHKITKRGQNVTFRCDPISEHNRLYWYRQTLGQGPEFLTYFQNEAQLEKSRLLSDRFSAERPKGSFSTLEIQRTEQGDSAMYLCASSPGPRAQYDEQFFGPGTRLTVL.

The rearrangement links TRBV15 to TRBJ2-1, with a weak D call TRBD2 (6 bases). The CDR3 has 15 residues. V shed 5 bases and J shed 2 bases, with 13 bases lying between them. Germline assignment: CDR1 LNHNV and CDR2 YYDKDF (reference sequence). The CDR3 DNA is TGTGCCACCAGCTATATAGCGGAAACCTACAATGAGCAGTTCTTC. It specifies CATSYIAETYNEQFF.